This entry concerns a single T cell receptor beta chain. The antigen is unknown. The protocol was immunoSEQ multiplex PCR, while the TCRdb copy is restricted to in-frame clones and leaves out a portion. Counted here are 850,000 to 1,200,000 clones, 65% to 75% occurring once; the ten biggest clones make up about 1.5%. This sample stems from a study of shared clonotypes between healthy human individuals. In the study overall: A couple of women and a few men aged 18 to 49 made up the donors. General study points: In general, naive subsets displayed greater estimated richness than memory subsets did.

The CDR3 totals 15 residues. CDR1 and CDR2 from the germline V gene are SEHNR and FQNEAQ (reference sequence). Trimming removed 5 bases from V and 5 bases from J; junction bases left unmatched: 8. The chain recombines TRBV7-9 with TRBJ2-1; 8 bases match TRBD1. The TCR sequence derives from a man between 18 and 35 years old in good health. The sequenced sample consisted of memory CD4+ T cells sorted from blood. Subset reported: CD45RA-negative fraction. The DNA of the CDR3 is TGTGCCAGCAGCGCGGGACAGGTTTACCACAATGAGCAGTTCTTC. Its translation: CASSAGQVYHNEQFF.